This TCR beta chain was recovered during a study of T cell changes during pregnancy in multiple sclerosis. Looked up from germline, CDR1 is SEHNR and CDR2 is FQNEAQ (reference sequence). CDR3 length: 17 amino acids. Trimming took 5 bases from V and 6 from J; bases not matched to a gene: 15. Only in-frame clones appear in the TCRdb table, and some are missing; sequencing was by immunoSEQ multiplex PCR. The table has about 92,000 clones, about 94% seen once; the top ten hold less than 2.5%. This sequence was found in a female donor with multiple sclerosis, enrolled in a pregnancy study. The rearrangement uses TRBV7-9 and TRBJ2-1, with 8 bases that match TRBD2. The sample in question was peripheral blood, obtained in the third trimester of pregnancy. CDR3 DNA sequence: TGTGCCAGCAGCCTCCTTCGAATAGCGGGATCGGGCAATGAGCAGTTCTTC. This gives the protein CASSLLRIAGSGNEQFF.